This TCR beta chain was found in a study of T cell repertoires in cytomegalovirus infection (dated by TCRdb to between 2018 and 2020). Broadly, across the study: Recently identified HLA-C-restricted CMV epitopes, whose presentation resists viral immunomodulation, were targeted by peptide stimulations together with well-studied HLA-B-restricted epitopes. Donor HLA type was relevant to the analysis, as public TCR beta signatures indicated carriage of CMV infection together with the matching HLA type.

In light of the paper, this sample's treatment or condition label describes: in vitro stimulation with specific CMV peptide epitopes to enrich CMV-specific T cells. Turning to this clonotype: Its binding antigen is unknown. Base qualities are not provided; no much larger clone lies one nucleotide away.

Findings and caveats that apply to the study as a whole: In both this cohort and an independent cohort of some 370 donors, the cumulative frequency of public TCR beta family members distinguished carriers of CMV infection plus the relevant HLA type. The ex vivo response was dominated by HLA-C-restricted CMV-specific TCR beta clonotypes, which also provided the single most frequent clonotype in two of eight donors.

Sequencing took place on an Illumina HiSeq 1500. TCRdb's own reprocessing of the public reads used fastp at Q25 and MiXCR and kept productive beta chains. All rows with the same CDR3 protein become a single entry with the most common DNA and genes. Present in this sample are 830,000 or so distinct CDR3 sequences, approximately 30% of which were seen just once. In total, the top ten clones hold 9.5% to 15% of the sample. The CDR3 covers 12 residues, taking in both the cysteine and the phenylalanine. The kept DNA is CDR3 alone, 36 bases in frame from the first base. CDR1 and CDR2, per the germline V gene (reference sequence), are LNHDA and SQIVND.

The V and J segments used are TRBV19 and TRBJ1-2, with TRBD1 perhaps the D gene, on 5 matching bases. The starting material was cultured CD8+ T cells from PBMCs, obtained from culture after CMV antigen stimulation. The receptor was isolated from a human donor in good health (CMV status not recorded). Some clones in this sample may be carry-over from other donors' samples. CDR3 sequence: CASRGLRYGYTF. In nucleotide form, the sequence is TGTGCGTCGAGGGGACTGCGATATGGCTACACCTTC.